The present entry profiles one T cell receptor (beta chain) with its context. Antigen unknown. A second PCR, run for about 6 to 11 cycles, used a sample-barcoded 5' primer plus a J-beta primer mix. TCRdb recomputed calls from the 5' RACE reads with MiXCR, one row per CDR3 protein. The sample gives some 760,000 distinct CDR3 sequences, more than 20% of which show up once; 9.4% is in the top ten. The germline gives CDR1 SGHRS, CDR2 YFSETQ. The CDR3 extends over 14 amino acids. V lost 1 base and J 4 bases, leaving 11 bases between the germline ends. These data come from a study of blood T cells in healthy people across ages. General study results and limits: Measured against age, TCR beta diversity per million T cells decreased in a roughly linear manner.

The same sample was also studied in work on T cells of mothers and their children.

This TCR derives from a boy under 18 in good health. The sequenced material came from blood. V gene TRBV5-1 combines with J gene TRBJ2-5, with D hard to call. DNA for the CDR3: TGCGCCAGCAGCTTGACGGAAGGGCGAGAGACCCAGTACTTC. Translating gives CASSLTEGRETQYF.